This T cell receptor (beta chain) was identified during a study of human T cells and chemical hapten exposure. Points from the study as a whole: A positive correlation with patch test score was found for PT1 expanded TCR counts. TCRs whose frequency exceeded 1 in 1000 remained the same following DPC sensitization.

V was trimmed by 0 bases and J by 10 bases, leaving 9 bases between them. The length of the CDR3 is 12 residues. Germline CDR1 and CDR2: SGHAT and FQNNGV. This clonotype was observed a handful of times. The antigen is unknown. TCRdb reprocessed the RACE reads via MiXCR and lists one record per CDR3 protein. This table has around 69,000 distinct CDR3 sequences, about 9% appearing once. Noted time point: patch test 2, 6 weeks after DPC sensitization. Treatment of the sample: therapeutic diphenylcyclopropenone sensitization with weekly scalp DPC. This clonotype was sampled from a woman in her forties or fifties with alopecia areata. Some clones in this sample may be carry-over from other donors' samples. V gene TRBV11-2 combines with J gene TRBJ1-2; no definite D call. The input for sequencing was whole blood, taken in connection with sensitization to the hapten diphenylcyclopropenone (DPC). CDR3 sequence: CASSLDHGPYTF. The DNA of the CDR3 is TGTGCCAGCAGCTTAGATCACGGTCCCTACACCTTC.